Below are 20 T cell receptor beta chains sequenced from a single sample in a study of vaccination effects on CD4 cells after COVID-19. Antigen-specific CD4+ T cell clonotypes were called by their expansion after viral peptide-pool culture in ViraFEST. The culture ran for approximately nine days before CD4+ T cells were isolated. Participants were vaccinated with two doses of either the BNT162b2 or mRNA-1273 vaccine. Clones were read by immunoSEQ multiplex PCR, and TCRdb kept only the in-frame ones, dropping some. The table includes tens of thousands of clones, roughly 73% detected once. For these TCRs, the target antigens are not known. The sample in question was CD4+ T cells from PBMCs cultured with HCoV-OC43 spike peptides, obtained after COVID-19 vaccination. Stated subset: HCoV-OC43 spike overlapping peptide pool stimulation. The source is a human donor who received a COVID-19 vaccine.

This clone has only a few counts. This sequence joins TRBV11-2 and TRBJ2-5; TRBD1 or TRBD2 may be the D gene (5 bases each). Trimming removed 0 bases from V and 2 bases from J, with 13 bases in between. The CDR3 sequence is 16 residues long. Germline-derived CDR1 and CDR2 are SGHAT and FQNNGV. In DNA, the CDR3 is TGTGCCAGCAGCTTAGAACCGGGACGGACGCAAGAGACCCAGTACTTC. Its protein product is CASSLEPGRTQETQYF.

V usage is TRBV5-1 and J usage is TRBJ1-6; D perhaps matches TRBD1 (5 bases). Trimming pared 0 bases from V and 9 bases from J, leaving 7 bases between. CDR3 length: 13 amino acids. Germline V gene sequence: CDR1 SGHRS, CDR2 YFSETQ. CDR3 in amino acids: CASSLDGGSPLHF. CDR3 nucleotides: TGCGCCAGCAGCTTGGATGGGGGTTCACCCCTCCACTTT.

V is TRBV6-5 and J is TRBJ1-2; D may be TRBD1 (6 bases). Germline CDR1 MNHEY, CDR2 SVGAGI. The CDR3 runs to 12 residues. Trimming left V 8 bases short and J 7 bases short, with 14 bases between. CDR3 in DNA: TGTGCCAGCCGCACAGGGATGGCTGGCTACACCTTC. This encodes CASRTGMAGYTF.

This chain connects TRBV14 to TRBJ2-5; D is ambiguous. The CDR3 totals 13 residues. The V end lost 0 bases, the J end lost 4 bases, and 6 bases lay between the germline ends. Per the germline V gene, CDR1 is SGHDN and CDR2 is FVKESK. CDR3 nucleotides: TGTGCCAGCAGCCAAGATATGGGAGAGACCCAGTACTTC. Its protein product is CASSQDMGETQYF.

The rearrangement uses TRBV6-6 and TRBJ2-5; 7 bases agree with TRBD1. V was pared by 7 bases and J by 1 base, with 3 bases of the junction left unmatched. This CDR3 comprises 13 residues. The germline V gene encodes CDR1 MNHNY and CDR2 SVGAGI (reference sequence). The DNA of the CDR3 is TGTGCCAGCAACCCAGGGGGCCAAGAGACCCAGTACTTC. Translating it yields CASNPGGQETQYF.

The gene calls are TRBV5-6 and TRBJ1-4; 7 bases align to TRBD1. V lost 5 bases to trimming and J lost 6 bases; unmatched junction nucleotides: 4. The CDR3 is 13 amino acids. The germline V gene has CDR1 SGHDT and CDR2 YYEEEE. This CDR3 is CASSFDRDEKLFF. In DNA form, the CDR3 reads TGTGCCAGCAGTTTTGACAGGGATGAAAAACTGTTTTTT. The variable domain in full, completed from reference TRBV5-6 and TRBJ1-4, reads DAGVTQSPTHLIKTRGQQVTLRCSPKSGHDTVSWYQQALGQGPQFIFQYYEEEERQRGNFPDRFSGHQFPNYSSELNVNALLLGDSALYLCASSFDRDEKLFFGSGTQLSVL.

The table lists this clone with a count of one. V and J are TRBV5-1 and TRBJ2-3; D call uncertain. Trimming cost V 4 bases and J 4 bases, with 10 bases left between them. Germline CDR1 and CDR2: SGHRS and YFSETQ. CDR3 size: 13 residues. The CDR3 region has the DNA TGCGCCAGCAGCGAAGTGGGTTCAGATACGCAGTATTTT. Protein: CASSEVGSDTQYF.

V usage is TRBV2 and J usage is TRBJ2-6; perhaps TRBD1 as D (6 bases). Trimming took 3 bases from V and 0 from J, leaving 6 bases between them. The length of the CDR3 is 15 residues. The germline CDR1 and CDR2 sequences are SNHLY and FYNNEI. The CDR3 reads CASSDRGSGANVLTF. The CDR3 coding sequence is TGTGCCAGCAGTGACAGGGGCTCTGGGGCCAACGTCCTGACTTTC.

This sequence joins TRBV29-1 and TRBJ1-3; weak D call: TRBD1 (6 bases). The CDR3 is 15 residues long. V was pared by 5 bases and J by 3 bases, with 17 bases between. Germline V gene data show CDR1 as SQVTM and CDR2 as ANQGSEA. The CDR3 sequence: CSVWGAAAFGNTIYF. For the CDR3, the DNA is TGCAGCGTTTGGGGGGCGGCTGCTTTTGGAAACACCATATATTTT.

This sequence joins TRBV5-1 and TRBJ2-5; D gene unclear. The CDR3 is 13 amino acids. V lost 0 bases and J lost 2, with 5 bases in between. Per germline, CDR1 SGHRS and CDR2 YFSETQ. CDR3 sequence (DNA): TGCGCCAGCAGCTTGGCATTGCAAGAGACCCAGTACTTC. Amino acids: CASSLALQETQYF.

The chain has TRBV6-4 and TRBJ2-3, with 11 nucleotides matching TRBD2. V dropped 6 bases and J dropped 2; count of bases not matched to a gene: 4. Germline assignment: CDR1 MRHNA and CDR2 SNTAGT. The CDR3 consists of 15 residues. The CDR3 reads CASRDSGGATDTQYF. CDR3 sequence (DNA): TGTGCCAGCAGAGATAGCGGGGGGGCCACAGATACGCAGTATTTT.

The CDR3 here is CASSLEGVDTQYF. CDR3 DNA sequence: TGCGCCAGCAGCTTAGAAGGGGTAGATACGCAGTATTTT. V is TRBV5-1 and J is TRBJ2-3, with D tentatively TRBD1 (5 bases). The V gene lost 2 bases and the J gene lost 5 bases, with 9 bases spanning the gap. The germline gives CDR1 SGHRS, CDR2 YFSETQ. CDR3 length: 13 residues.

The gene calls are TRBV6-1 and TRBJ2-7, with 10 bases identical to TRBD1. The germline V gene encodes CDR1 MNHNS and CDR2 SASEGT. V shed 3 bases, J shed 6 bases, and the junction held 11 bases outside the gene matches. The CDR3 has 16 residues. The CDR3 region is CASSDPGTGVSGEQYV. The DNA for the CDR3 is TGTGCCAGCAGTGACCCTGGGACAGGGGTTTCAGGCGAGCAGTACGTC.

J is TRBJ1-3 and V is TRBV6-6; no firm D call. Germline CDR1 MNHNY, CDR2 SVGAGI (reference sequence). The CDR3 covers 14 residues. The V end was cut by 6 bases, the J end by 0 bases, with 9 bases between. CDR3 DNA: TGTGCCAGCAGACAGAGTAGCTCTGGAAACACCATATATTTT. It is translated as CASRQSSSGNTIYF.

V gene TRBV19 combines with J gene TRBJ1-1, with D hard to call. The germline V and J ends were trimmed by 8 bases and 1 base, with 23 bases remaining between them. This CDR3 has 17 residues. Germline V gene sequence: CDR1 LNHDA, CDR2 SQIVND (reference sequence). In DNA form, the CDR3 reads TGTGCCAGTGCTGGGCAGAGAGACTCGGAAGGGAACACTGAAGCTTTCTTT. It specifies CASAGQRDSEGNTEAFF.

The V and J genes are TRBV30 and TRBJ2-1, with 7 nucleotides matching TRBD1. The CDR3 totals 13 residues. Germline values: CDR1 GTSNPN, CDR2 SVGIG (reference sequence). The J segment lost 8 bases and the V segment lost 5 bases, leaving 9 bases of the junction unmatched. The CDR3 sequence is CAWARDSFDEQFF. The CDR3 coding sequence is TGTGCCTGGGCCCGGGACAGTTTCGATGAGCAGTTCTTC.

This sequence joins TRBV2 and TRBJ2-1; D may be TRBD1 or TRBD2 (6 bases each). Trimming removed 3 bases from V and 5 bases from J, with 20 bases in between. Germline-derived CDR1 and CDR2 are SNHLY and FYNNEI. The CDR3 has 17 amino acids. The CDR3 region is CASSESTGTHLNNEQFF. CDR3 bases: TGTGCCAGCAGTGAGTCTACAGGGACTCACCTGAACAATGAGCAGTTCTTC.

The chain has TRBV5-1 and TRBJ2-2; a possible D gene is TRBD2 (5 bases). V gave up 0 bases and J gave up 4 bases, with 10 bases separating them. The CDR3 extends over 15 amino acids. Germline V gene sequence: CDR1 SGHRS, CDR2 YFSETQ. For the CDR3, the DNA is TGCGCCAGCAGCTTGGCCCGTGGGAGCACCGGGGAGCTGTTTTTT. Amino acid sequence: CASSLARGSTGELFF.

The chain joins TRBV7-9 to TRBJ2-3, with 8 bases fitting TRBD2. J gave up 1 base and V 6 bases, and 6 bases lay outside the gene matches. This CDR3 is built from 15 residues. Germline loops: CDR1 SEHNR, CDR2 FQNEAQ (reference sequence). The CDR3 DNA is TGTGCCAGCAGGATGACGGGGGGGCGCACAGATACGCAGTATTTT. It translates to CASRMTGGRTDTQYF.

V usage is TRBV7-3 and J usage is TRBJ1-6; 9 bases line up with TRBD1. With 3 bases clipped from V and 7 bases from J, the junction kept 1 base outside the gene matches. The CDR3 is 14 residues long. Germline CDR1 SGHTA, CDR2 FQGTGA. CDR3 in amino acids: CASSFGTGNSPLHF. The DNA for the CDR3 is TGTGCCAGCAGCTTCGGGACAGGGAATTCACCCCTCCACTTT.